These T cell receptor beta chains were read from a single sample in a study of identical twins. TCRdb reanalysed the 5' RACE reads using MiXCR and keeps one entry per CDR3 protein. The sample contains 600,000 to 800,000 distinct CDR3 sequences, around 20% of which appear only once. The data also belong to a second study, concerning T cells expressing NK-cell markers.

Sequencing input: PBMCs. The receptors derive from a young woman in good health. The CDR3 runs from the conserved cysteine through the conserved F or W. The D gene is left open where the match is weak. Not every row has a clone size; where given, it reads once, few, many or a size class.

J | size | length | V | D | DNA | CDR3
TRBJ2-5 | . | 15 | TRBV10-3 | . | TGTGCCATCAGTGATACGACGGGAGTAGTGGAGACCCAGTACTTC | CAISDTTGVVETQYF
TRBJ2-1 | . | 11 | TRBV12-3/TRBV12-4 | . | TGTGCCAGCAGTTTACTGACTAAACAGTTCTTC | CASSLLTKQFF
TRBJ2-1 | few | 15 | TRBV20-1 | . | TGCAGTGCTAGTCCTCAGGTTATACTCTACAATGAGCAGTTCTTC | CSASPQVILYNEQFF
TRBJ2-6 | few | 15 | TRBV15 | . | TGTGCCACCAGCAGAGCCTCCTCAGGGGCCAACGTCCTGACTTTC | CATSRASSGANVLTF
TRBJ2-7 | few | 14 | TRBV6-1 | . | TGTGCCAGCAGTGTAGGGGACCGTGCCTGGGCGCAGTACTTC | CASSVGDRAWAQYF
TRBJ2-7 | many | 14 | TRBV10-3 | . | TGTGCCATCAGTGTTACAGAAGTCTCCTACGAGCAGTACTTC | CAISVTEVSYEQYF
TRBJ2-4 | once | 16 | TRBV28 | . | TGTGCCAGCAGTTTTCAGGGGGGGGCCGGTGAAAACATTCAGTACTTC | CASSFQGGAGENIQYF
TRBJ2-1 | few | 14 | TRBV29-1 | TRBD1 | TGCAGCGTTGAGGACAGGGGTTCCTACAATGAGCAGTTCTTC | CSVEDRGSYNEQFF
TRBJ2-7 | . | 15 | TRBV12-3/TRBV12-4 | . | TGTGCCAGCAGTCTCCGGGGTAGTGAGGACTACGAGCAGTACTTC | CASSLRGSEDYEQYF
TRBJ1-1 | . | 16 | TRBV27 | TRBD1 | TGTGCCAGCAGTTTAGTGACAGGGGAGGTTCAGACTGAAGCTTTCTTT | CASSLVTGEVQTEAFF
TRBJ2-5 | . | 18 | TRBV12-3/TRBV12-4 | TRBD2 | TGTGCCAGCAGTTCCGGGACTAGCGGGAGAGCGCCACTGACTACCCAGTACTTC | CASSSGTSGRAPLTTQYF
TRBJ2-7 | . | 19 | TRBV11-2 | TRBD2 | TGTGCCAGCAGCTCCCCGGGACTAGCTGATACATCGCGCTCCTACGAGCAGTACTTC | CASSSPGLADTSRSYEQYF
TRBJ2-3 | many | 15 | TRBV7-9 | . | TGTGCCAGCAGCCCGACAGGCTCCAGCACAGATACGCAGTATTTT | CASSPTGSSTDTQYF
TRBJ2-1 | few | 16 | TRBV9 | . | TGTGCCAGCAGCGAGGGGACCTTTGGGGCTAACAATGAGCAGTTCTTC | CASSEGTFGANNEQFF
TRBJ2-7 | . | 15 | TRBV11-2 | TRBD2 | TGTGCCAGCAGCTTCCCGACTAGCGGGAGCTACGAGCAGTACTTC | CASSFPTSGSYEQYF
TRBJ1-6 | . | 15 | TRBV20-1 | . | TGCAGTGCTAGAGAGGTTGGGAGGGATGATTCACCCCTCCACTTT | CSAREVGRDDSPLHF
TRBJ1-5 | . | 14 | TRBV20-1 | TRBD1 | TGCAGTGCTAGAGCCGGGACAGGGGATCAGCCCCAGCATTTT | CSARAGTGDQPQHF
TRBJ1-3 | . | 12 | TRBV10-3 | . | TGTGCCATCATGGACACTGGAAACACCATATATTTT | CAIMDTGNTIYF
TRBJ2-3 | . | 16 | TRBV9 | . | TGTGCCAGCAGCCTCAGAGCGGGTTCAGGCACAGATACGCAGTATTTT | CASSLRAGSGTDTQYF
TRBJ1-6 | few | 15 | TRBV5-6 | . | TGTGCCAGCAGCTGGGGGACGACTTATAATTCACCCCTCCACTTT | CASSWGTTYNSPLHF
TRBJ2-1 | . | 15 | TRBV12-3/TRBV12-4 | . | TGTGCCAGCAGACCTTTATCGGGGACCTACAATGAGCAGTTCTTC | CASRPLSGTYNEQFF
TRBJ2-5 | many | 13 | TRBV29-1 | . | TGCAGCGTTGTAGCCGTTTGGGAGGAGACCCAGTACTTC | CSVVAVWEETQYF
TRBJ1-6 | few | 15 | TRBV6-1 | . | TGTGCCAGCAAGGCCCCGAGCTCCTATAATTCACCCCTCCACTTT | CASKAPSSYNSPLHF
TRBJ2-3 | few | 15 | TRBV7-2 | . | TGTGCCAGCAGCTTAAGGGGGAGGGCCACAGATACGCAGTATTTT | CASSLRGRATDTQYF
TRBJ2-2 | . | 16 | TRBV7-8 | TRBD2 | TGTGCCAGCAGCTTAGTTGTGGGAGGGCCGATGGGGGAGCTGTTTTTT | CASSLVVGGPMGELFF
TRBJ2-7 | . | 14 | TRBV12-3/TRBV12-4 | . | TGTGCCAGCACACGAGGAGACAGTCTCTACGAGCAGTACTTC | CASTRGDSLYEQYF
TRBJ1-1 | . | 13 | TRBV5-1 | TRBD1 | TGCGCCAGCAGCCAGACAGGGCACACTGAAGCTTTCTTT | CASSQTGHTEAFF
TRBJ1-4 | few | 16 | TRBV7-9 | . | TGTGCCAGCAGCGCCCCGTCCCCCAGGGAGAATGAAAAACTGTTTTTT | CASSAPSPRENEKLFF
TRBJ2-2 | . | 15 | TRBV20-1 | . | TGCAGTGCCATCATGACAGTGGCGAACACCGGGGAGCTGTTTTTT | CSAIMTVANTGELFF
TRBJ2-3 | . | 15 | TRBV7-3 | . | TGTGCCAGCAGCTTTACCGGGACGGGGACAGATACGCAGTATTTT | CASSFTGTGTDTQYF
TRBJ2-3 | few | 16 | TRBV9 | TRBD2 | TGTGCCAGCAGCCCAAGTACTAGCGGGAGAGGTGATACGCAGTATTTT | CASSPSTSGRGDTQYF
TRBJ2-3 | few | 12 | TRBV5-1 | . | TGCGCCAGCAGCTCAGAGCTAGATACGCAGTATTTT | CASSSELDTQYF
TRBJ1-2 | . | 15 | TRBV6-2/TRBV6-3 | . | TGTGCCAGCAGCCCCCAACCGGGGGGACCCTATGGCTACACCTTC | CASSPQPGGPYGYTF
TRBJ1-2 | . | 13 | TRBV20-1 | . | TGCAGTGCTAGTAAGGGACAAGACTATGGCTACACCTTC | CSASKGQDYGYTF
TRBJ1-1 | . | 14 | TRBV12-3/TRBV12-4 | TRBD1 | TGTGCCAGCAGCTGGGGACAGGAGGACACTGAAGCTTTCTTT | CASSWGQEDTEAFF
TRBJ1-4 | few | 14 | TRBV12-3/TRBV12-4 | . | TGTGCCAGCAGTCGACTCCTTGGGGCTGAAAAACTGTTTTTT | CASSRLLGAEKLFF
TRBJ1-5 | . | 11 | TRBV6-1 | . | TGTGCCAGCAGTGGCGTAGCGCCCCAGCATTTT | CASSGVAPQHF
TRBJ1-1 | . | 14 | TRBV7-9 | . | TGTGCCAGCATGCTTCGACACCTGAACACTGAAGCTTTCTTT | CASMLRHLNTEAFF
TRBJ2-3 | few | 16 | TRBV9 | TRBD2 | TGTGCCAGCAGCGCCCGAGCGGGAGGAACGACAGATACGCAGTATTTT | CASSARAGGTTDTQYF
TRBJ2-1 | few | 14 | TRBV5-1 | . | TGCGCCAGCAGCTCAGGTCCCGGGGCCAATGAGCAGTTCTTC | CASSSGPGANEQFF
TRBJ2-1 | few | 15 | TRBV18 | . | TGTGCCAGCTCCGCACTAGTGGGCTCCTACAATGAGCAGTTCTTC | CASSALVGSYNEQFF
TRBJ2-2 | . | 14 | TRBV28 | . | TGTGCCGGCAGTTTTCAAGGGAACACCGGGGAGCTGTTTTTT | CAGSFQGNTGELFF
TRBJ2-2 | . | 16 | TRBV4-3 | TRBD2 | TGCGCCAGCAGCCTCCAGACTAGCGGGGCGATCGGGGAGCTGTTTTTT | CASSLQTSGAIGELFF
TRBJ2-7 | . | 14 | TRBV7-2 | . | TGTGCCAGCAGCTTAGCGCGGAGCGTATACGAGCAGTACTTC | CASSLARSVYEQYF
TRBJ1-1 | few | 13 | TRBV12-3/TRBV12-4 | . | TGTGCCAGCAGTTCTCGGACACTCACGGAAGCTTTCTTT | CASSSRTLTEAFF
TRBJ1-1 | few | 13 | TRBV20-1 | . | TGCAGTGCTGCGATCATACAGAACACTGAAGCTTTCTTT | CSAAIIQNTEAFF
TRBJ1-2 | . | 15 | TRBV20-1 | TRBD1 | TGCAGTGCTAGAGGTCGACAGGGAGCTAACTATGGCTACACCTTC | CSARGRQGANYGYTF
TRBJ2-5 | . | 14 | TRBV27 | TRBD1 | TGTGCCAGCAGGGCCGACAGGGCCCGTTTTGACCAGTACTTC | CASRADRARFDQYF
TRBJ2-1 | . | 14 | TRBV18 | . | TGTGCCAGCTCACCACTTCGGGGAGGAAATGAGCAGTTCTTC | CASSPLRGGNEQFF
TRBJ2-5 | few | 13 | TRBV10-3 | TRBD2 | TGTGCCATCAGCGGGACTAGCGGGGAGACCCAGTACTTC | CAISGTSGETQYF
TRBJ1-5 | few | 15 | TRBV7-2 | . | TGTGCCAGCAGCTTACGAGGGAGGGATCGACAGCCCCAGCATTTT | CASSLRGRDRQPQHF
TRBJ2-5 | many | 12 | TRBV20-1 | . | TGCAGTGCCCCCCGGACTGGCGAGACCCAGTACTTC | CSAPRTGETQYF
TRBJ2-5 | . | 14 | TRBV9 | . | TGTGCCAGCAGCCTGCGTATCAGGGGAGAGACCCAGTACTTC | CASSLRIRGETQYF
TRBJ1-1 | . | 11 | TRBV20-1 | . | TGCAGTGCTAGGGACCCCACTGAAGCTTTCTTT | CSARDPTEAFF
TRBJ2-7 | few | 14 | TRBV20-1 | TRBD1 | TGCAGTGCAACCCCCGGGACAGGGAATAATGTAGAGTACTTC | CSATPGTGNNVEYF
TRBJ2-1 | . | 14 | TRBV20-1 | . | TGCAGTGCTATGCATACTTTCTCCTACAATGAGCAGTTCTTC | CSAMHTFSYNEQFF